This is a list of T cell receptor beta chains from one sample in a study of cytomegalovirus exposure and HLA in healthy donors. Measured with immunoSEQ multiplex PCR; TCRdb has only the in-frame clones, and not every one. The repertoire holds fewer than 200,000 clones, around 85% seen once, with about 0.93% in the top ten. The material sequenced was PBMCs. These receptors all stem from a young woman in good health and CMV-seronegative. The CDR3 runs from the conserved cysteine through the conserved F or W. The D gene is left open where the match is weak. A row's size may be missing; if present it is once, few, many or a size class.

d_call,v_call,j_call,clone_size,cdr3_aa,cdr3_nt
TRBD2,TRBV19,TRBJ2-7,NA,CASSPGLAGVYEQYF,TGTGCCAGTAGTCCGGGACTAGCGGGGGTATACGAGCAGTACTTC
TRBD1,TRBV9,TRBJ1-1,NA,CASSVTGGRNTEAFF,TGTGCCAGCAGCGTGACAGGGGGCAGGAACACTGAAGCTTTCTTT
NA,TRBV27,TRBJ1-2,NA,CASMPGLNYGYTF,TGTGCCAGCATGCCGGGACTTAACTATGGCTACACCTTC
NA,TRBV27,TRBJ1-6,NA,CASSFRGGNSPLHF,TGTGCCAGCAGTTTCCGGGGGGGAAATTCACCCCTCCACTTT
NA,TRBV27,TRBJ1-2,NA,CASSPDRGPDQYGYTF,TGTGCCAGCAGTCCCGATCGAGGGCCGGACCAGTATGGCTACACCTTC
NA,TRBV9,TRBJ2-2,NA,CASSVGPDTGELFF,TGTGCCAGCAGCGTAGGTCCTGACACCGGGGAGCTGTTTTTT
NA,TRBV29-1,TRBJ1-2,NA,CSVEDAGRFGYTF,TGCAGCGTTGAAGACGCGGGTCGTTTTGGCTACACCTTC
NA,TRBV19,TRBJ2-7,NA,CASSMWERATYEQYF,TGTGCCAGTAGTATGTGGGAGCGGGCAACCTACGAGCAGTACTTC
TRBD1,TRBV13,TRBJ1-2,once,CASSLRGQGRSYGYTF,TGTGCCAGCAGCCTTCGAGGACAGGGCCGTTCCTATGGCTACACCTTC
NA,TRBV5-1,TRBJ2-1,NA,CASSEQAPSSYNEQFF,TGCGCCAGCAGCGAACAGGCGCCGAGCTCCTACAATGAGCAGTTCTTC
NA,TRBV19,TRBJ2-1,NA,CASSIVGGQIYNEQFF,TGTGCCAGTAGTATAGTTGGGGGACAAATCTACAATGAGCAGTTCTTC
NA,TRBV27,TRBJ1-2,NA,CASSLWSTKGDGYTF,TGTGCCAGCAGTTTATGGTCGACTAAGGGGGATGGCTACACCTTC
TRBD2,TRBV6-1,TRBJ2-2,many,CASTLDPLAGGLFF,TGTGCCAGCACCCTAGATCCTCTAGCGGGAGGGCTGTTTTTT
TRBD1,TRBV6-5,TRBJ1-6,NA,CASRTGTGNSPLHF,TGTGCCAGCAGAACCGGGACAGGGAATTCACCCCTCCACTTT
NA,TRBV5-6,TRBJ2-3,NA,CASSSGDTQYF,TGTGCCAGCAGCTCAGGAGATACGCAGTATTTT
TRBD1,TRBV28,TRBJ2-7,NA,CASSAPPGQGSLEQYF,TGTGCCAGCAGTGCGCCCCCGGGACAGGGTAGTCTTGAGCAGTACTTC
TRBD1,TRBV5-3,TRBJ1-4,NA,CARAGTATTNEKLFF,TGTGCCAGAGCCGGGACAGCTACAACTAATGAAAAACTGTTTTTT
NA,TRBV2,TRBJ1-4,NA,CASSAIYEKLFF,TGTGCCAGCAGTGCTATCTACGAAAAACTGTTTTTT
NA,TRBV4-1,TRBJ1-2,NA,CASSPGGSYTF,TGCGCCAGCAGCCCGGGAGGAAGCTACACCTTC
NA,TRBV27,TRBJ2-7,NA,CASSQRGWEQYF,TGTGCCAGCAGCCAGAGGGGGTGGGAGCAGTACTTC
TRBD2,TRBV2,TRBJ2-4,NA,CASSEFSTSGGARSNIQYF,TGTGCCAGCAGTGAATTTTCGACTAGCGGGGGGGCCAGGTCAAACATTCAGTACTTC
NA,TRBV18,TRBJ1-1,NA,CASSFNRDTEAFF,TGTGCCAGCTCGTTCAACAGGGACACTGAAGCTTTCTTT
TRBD2,TRBV7-2,TRBJ2-3,NA,CASSFKLAGITDTQYF,TGTGCCAGCAGTTTTAAACTAGCGGGGATCACAGATACGCAGTATTTT
TRBD2,TRBV19,TRBJ2-5,NA,CASSSWASGGVETQYF,TGTGCCAGTAGTTCATGGGCTAGCGGGGGGGTAGAGACCCAGTACTTC